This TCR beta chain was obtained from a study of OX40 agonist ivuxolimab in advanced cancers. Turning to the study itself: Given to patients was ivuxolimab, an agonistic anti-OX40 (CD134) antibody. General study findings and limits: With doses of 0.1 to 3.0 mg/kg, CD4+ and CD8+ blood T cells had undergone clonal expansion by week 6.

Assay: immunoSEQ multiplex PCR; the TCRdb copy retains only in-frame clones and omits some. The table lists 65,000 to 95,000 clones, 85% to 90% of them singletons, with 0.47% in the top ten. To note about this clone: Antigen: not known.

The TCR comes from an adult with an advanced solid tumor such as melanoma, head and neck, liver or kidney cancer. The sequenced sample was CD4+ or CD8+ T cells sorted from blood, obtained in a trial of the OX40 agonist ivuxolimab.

The CDR3 nucleotides are TGTGCTAGTGACCGTAGTGTGGGGATTCTCACAGATACGCAGTATTTT. This translates into CASDRSVGILTDTQYF. The chain joins TRBV12-5 to TRBJ2-3, with unresolved D. V gave up 7 bases and J gave up 2 bases, with 19 bases separating them. Germline V CDR1 and CDR2: LGHNT, FRNRAP. The CDR3 loop spans 16 amino acids. The full variable domain, with the rest looked up from reference TRBV12-5 and TRBJ2-3, is DARVTQTPRHKVTEMGQEVTMRCQPILGHNTVFWYRQTMMQGLELLAYFRNRAPLDDSGMPKDRFSAEMPDATLATLKIQPSEPRDSAVYFCASDRSVGILTDTQYFGPGTRLTVL.